A selection of T cell receptor beta chains follows, all from one sample in a study of cytomegalovirus exposure and HLA in healthy donors. Data came from immunoSEQ multiplex PCR; TCRdb stores just in-frame clones and leaves some out. The table includes 200,000 to 250,000 clones, about four fifths detected once. Sequencing used PBMCs. Receptors originate from a woman in her fifties or sixties in good health and CMV-seropositive. Each CDR3 is given with its conserved first and last residue. D genes are given only for firm matches. The size of a clone is reported for some rows only, either as once, few or many, or as a class for expanded clones.

V: TRBV6-5
D: TRBD1
size: -
J: TRBJ2-7
DNA: TGTGCCAGCAGTTACCTACAGGGGCTCTACGAGCAGTACTTC
CDR3: CASSYLQGLYEQYF

V: TRBV9
D: -
size: -
J: TRBJ2-1
DNA: TGTGCCAGCAGCGGACAGTTTTATGAGCAGTTCTTC
CDR3: CASSGQFYEQFF

V: TRBV29-1
D: TRBD2
size: -
J: TRBJ2-1
DNA: TGCAGCGTTTTTGCGGGGGAACGGTTTGGGTACAATGAGCAGTTCTTC
CDR3: CSVFAGERFGYNEQFF

V: TRBV5-1
D: TRBD1
size: -
J: TRBJ1-5
DNA: TGCGCCAGCAGCTCTACAGGGGCGCAGGGGCAGCCCCAGCATTTT
CDR3: CASSSTGAQGQPQHF

V: TRBV5-1
D: -
size: -
J: TRBJ2-1
DNA: TGCGCCAGCAGCAGCGACGTCTACAATGAGCAGTTCTTC
CDR3: CASSSDVYNEQFF

V: TRBV6-5
D: -
size: once
J: TRBJ1-2
DNA: TGTGCCAGCAGTTTCCGACAGGCGCCATATGGCTACACCTTC
CDR3: CASSFRQAPYGYTF

V: TRBV7-2
D: -
size: -
J: TRBJ2-1
DNA: TGTGCCAGCAGTCTGGACTTCAATGAGCAGTTCTTC
CDR3: CASSLDFNEQFF

V: TRBV5-1
D: -
size: -
J: TRBJ2-2
DNA: TGCGCCAGCAGCTTGGAAGTAGCCGGGGAGCTGTTTTTT
CDR3: CASSLEVAGELFF

V: TRBV28
D: -
size: -
J: TRBJ1-1
DNA: TGTGCCACCCAAGGGGACACTGAAGCTTTCTTT
CDR3: CATQGDTEAFF

V: TRBV6-7
D: TRBD1
size: -
J: TRBJ1-5
DNA: TGTGCCAGCAGTTACCCGGGACAGGGGCTTTATCAGCCCCAGCATTTT
CDR3: CASSYPGQGLYQPQHF

V: TRBV7-6
D: -
size: -
J: TRBJ2-7
DNA: TGTGCCAGCAGCACTATCCACGAGCAGTACTTC
CDR3: CASSTIHEQYF

V: TRBV29-1
D: TRBD1
size: few
J: TRBJ1-5
DNA: TGCAGCGTTGGGACAGGGGGAGGTCAGCCCCAGCATTTT
CDR3: CSVGTGGGQPQHF

V: TRBV5-1
D: -
size: -
J: TRBJ1-2
DNA: TGCGCCAGCAGCCTTATGGGGCAGGGGCGCAATGGCTACACCTTC
CDR3: CASSLMGQGRNGYTF

V: TRBV6-6
D: -
size: -
J: TRBJ1-2
DNA: TGTGCCAGCAAAGGGGTACCCGATGGCTACACCTTC
CDR3: CASKGVPDGYTF